One sample yielded the 32 T cell receptor beta chains listed below, sequenced in a study of CD8 T cells in ankylosing spondylitis. TCRdb reprocessed the 5' RACE reads with MiXCR, giving one entry per CDR3 protein. The sample lists about 240,000 distinct CDR3 sequences, roughly 8.2% occurring once. Material for sequencing was blood, either unsorted or a sorted T cell fraction (not recorded which). These receptor sequences come from a female donor with ankylosing spondylitis or in good health (not recorded which).

This clonotype was detected ten times or more. V and J are TRBV12-3 or TRBV12-4 and TRBJ2-1; 13 positions match TRBD2. This CDR3 has 18 residues. With 3 bases clipped from V and 5 bases from J, the junction kept 10 bases outside the gene matches. The CDR3 region is CASSFGLAGDIEDNEQFF. In DNA, the CDR3 is TGTGCCAGCAGTTTTGGACTAGCGGGAGATATTGAGGACAATGAGCAGTTCTTC.

This clonotype was seen at least ten times. V usage is TRBV20-1 and J usage is TRBJ2-3; tentative D call: TRBD2 (7 bases). Trimming left V 4 bases short and J 6 bases short, with 17 bases between. The CDR3 is 14 residues long. Germline CDR1 DFQATT, CDR2 SNEGSKA (reference sequence). The CDR3 spells CSATVGRGADTQYF. The CDR3 coding sequence is TGCAGTGCTACCGTGGGGAGGGGGGCCGATACGCAGTATTTT.

This clonotype was detected ten times or more. The rearrangement links TRBV9 to TRBJ2-1, with a tentative D call TRBD1 (6 bases). Germline CDR1 reads SGDLS; CDR2 reads YYNGEE. The CDR3 length is 15 residues. Trimming took off 0 bases at V and 4 bases at J, with 11 bases between the two ends. This CDR3 is CASSVETGLYNEQFF. Here the CDR3 DNA reads TGTGCCAGCAGCGTAGAGACAGGTCTATACAATGAGCAGTTCTTC. Full variable domain (remainder filled in from reference TRBV9 and TRBJ2-1): DSGVTQTPKHLITATGQRVTLRCSPRSGDLSVYWYQQSLDQGLQFLIQYYNGEERAKGNILERFSAQQFPDLHSELNLSSLELGDSALYFCASSVETGLYNEQFFGPGTRLTVL.

This clonotype has a handful of counts. The rearrangement links TRBV7-9 to TRBJ2-1, with TRBD2 matching 9 bases. Unmatched junction bases numbered 8, after V lost 7 bases and J lost 1 base. The germline V gene encodes CDR1 SEHNR and CDR2 FQNEAQ (reference sequence). There are 16 residues in the CDR3. CDR3: CASTPTSGPSYNEQFF. CDR3 DNA: TGTGCCAGCACCCCGACTAGCGGACCATCCTACAATGAGCAGTTCTTC.

This clonotype has a count of ten or more. The J gene is TRBJ1-2, the V gene TRBV12-3 or TRBV12-4, with D possibly matching TRBD1 (6 bases). The CDR3 sequence is 16 residues long. Trimming left V 7 bases short and J 0 bases short, with 18 bases between. In DNA, the CDR3 is TGTGCCAGCACCCCTGACAGGACGCCCTCTAACTATGGCTACACCTTC. This translates into CASTPDRTPSNYGYTF.

This clonotype was detected many times. The chain links TRBV6-1 to TRBJ2-7, with 8 bases aligning to TRBD2. This CDR3 region has 16 residues. After removal of 6 bases from V and 1 base from J, the junction contained 11 bases not matched to a gene. Germline assignment: CDR1 MNHNS and CDR2 SASEGT. CDR3 bases: TGTGCCAGCAGGAAGGGGGGTAGCGGGACATCCTACGAGCAGTACTTC. This gives the protein CASRKGGSGTSYEQYF.

This clonotype was counted at least ten times. This sequence joins TRBV5-1 and TRBJ2-7; D possibly corresponds to TRBD1 (6 bases). Trimming shortened V by 4 bases and J by 3 bases, and 14 bases separated the two germline ends. The CDR3 is made up of 14 amino acids. CDR1 is SGHRS and CDR2 is YFSETQ in the germline V gene. CDR3 bases: TGCGCCAGCAGCCTCTACGGGACAAACTACGAGCAGTACTTC. This gives the protein CASSLYGTNYEQYF.

This clonotype appeared a few times. The rearrangement joins TRBV20-1 to TRBJ2-3; 8 bases are shared with TRBD2. CDR1 is DFQATT and CDR2 is SNEGSKA in the germline V gene (reference sequence). The CDR3 is 14 amino acids. J gave up 0 bases and V 6 bases, and 5 bases lay outside the gene matches. The CDR3 loop is CSAFVAGSTDTQYF. In nucleotides, the CDR3 is TGCAGTGCGTTTGTAGCGGGAAGCACAGATACGCAGTATTTT.

This clonotype was recorded many times. V is TRBV5-4 and J is TRBJ1-2; D is unresolved. The V end was cut by 1 base, the J end by 2 bases, with 9 bases between. From germline, CDR1 is SGHNT and CDR2 YYREEE (reference sequence). The CDR3 is made up of 14 amino acids. CDR3 bases: TGTGCCAGCAGCTTGTTGGACCAGAACTATGGCTACACCTTC. This codes for CASSLLDQNYGYTF.

There are many counts of this clonotype. The chain recombines TRBV19 with TRBJ1-5, with 9 positions matching TRBD1. The CDR3 sequence is 14 residues long. CDR1 is LNHDA, CDR2 SQIVND, per germline (reference sequence). The V gene end was trimmed by 6 bases and the J gene end by 7 bases; junction bases not matched to a gene: 7. The CDR3 nucleotides are TGTGCCAGTAGCCTAGACAGGGGGTGGCAGCCCCAGCATTTT. Its translation: CASSLDRGWQPQHF.

This clonotype occurred many times. The chain couples TRBV20-1 to TRBJ2-7, with 7 bases that match TRBD1. Germline V CDR1 and CDR2: DFQATT, SNEGSKA (reference sequence). The length of the CDR3 is 14 residues. V trimming: 6 bases; J trimming: 0 bases; junction bases outside the gene matches: 8. The CDR3 bases are TGCAGTGCGGTCCGGGACAGAGGCTCCTACGAGCAGTACTTC. Translated, it gives CSAVRDRGSYEQYF.

This clonotype was counted many times. The chain is built from TRBV4-3 and TRBJ2-1; D perhaps matches TRBD2 (5 bases). The V and J ends lost 0 bases and 12 bases respectively, with 12 bases between them. From germline, CDR1 is LGHNA and CDR2 YSLEER. The CDR3 runs 13 residues. The CDR3 DNA follows: TGCGCCAGCAGCCAAGAACCCCGGACTGCGCAGTTCTTC. Amino acid sequence: CASSQEPRTAQFF.

This clonotype was detected many times. The genes are TRBV6-2 or TRBV6-3 and TRBJ2-1, with TRBD2 as a possible D gene (6 bases). Trimming cost V 3 bases and J 9 bases, with 9 bases left between them. The CDR3 loop spans 12 amino acids. Germline V gene sequence: CDR1 MNHEY, CDR2 SVGEGT. The CDR3 nucleotides read TGTGCCAGCAGTTATTTGGGGGGTGAGCAGTTCTTC. This codes for CASSYLGGEQFF.

At least ten counts were recorded for this clonotype. This chain uses TRBV20-1 with TRBJ1-2, with unresolved D. The CDR3 extends over 12 amino acids. V was trimmed by 8 bases and J by 3 bases, leaving 13 bases between them. Germline V CDR1 and CDR2: DFQATT, SNEGSKA (reference sequence). In nucleotides, the CDR3 is TGCAGTACCGCCAGGTCGGACTATGGCTACACCTTC. Translating it yields CSTARSDYGYTF.

There are a few counts of this clonotype. The rearrangement uses TRBV30 and TRBJ1-3; no clear D gene. Germline CDR1 and CDR2: GTSNPN and SVGIG (reference sequence). V lost 1 base and J 0 bases, leaving 10 bases between the germline ends. The CDR3 consists of 15 residues. The CDR3 nucleotides read TGTGCCTGGAGTGATGACTCCTCCTCTGGAAACACCATATATTTT. Translating gives CAWSDDSSSGNTIYF.

This clonotype was detected many times. This chain links TRBV3-1 with TRBJ2-2; D ambiguous. CDR1 and CDR2 from the germline V gene are LGHDT and YNNKEL (reference sequence). This CDR3 contains 14 residues. V was cut by 1 base and J by 5 bases, with 8 bases left in between. CDR3 in amino acids: CASSQVERTGELFF. For the CDR3, the DNA is TGTGCCAGCAGCCAAGTAGAGAGAACCGGGGAGCTGTTTTTT.

There are many counts of this clonotype. The chain recombines TRBV28 with TRBJ1-2; D remains ambiguous. CDR3 size: 13 residues. V was pared by 1 base and J by 4 bases, with 7 bases between. Germline V gene data show CDR1 as MDHEN and CDR2 as SYDVKM. CDR3 nucleotides: TGTGCCAGCAGTTTATCAGCCGGCTATGGCTACACCTTC. Translation gives CASSLSAGYGYTF.

This clonotype has a count of ten or more. V and J are TRBV4-3 and TRBJ2-3; 7 bases are a match to TRBD1. The CDR3 spans 17 residues. Germline-derived CDR1 and CDR2 are LGHNA and YSLEER. V gave up 2 bases and J gave up 1 base; unmatched junction bases: 9. The CDR3 DNA follows: TGCGCCAGCAGCCAACCCACAGGGGCGTCTGGCACAGATACGCAGTATTTT. Translating gives CASSQPTGASGTDTQYF.

Only a few counts were recorded for this clonotype. The chain is built from TRBV7-9 and TRBJ1-3; 9 bases are shared with TRBD1. CDR1 and CDR2 from the germline V gene are SEHNR and FQNEAQ (reference sequence). This CDR3 comprises 14 residues. J was trimmed by 7 bases and V by 5 bases; bases with no gene match: 6. CDR3 nucleotides: TGTGCCAGCAGCCGACGGACAGGGGCCAACACCATATATTTT. It specifies CASSRRTGANTIYF.

This clonotype has at least ten counts. The J gene is TRBJ2-2, the V gene TRBV4-3; 8 positions match TRBD2. Germline assignment: CDR1 LGHNA and CDR2 YSLEER. After removal of 3 bases from V and 4 bases from J, the junction contained 4 bases not matched to a gene. The CDR3 length is 15 residues. CDR3 bases: TGCGCCAGCAGCCAGGGACTAGATTCCACCGGGGAGCTGTTTTTT. Amino acids: CASSQGLDSTGELFF.

A note on this clonotype: A read error may explain this, as a much larger clone is one base away. The chain combines TRBV3-1 with TRBJ2-3, with D possibly called TRBD1 or TRBD2 (5 bases each). The CDR3 consists of 14 residues. The germline gives CDR1 LGHDT, CDR2 YNNKEL (reference sequence). This CDR3 is CTSSRDGLFGTQYF. The CDR3 DNA reads as TGTACCAGCAGTCGGGACGGCCTATTTGGTACGCAGTATTTT.

The rearrangement links TRBV20-1 to TRBJ1-6; weak D call: TRBD1 (5 bases). Trimming removed 6 bases from V and 10 bases from J, with 13 bases in between. CDR3 length: 12 amino acids. Germline V lookup: CDR1 DFQATT, CDR2 SNEGSKA (reference sequence). Here the CDR3 reads CSAPDKRSPLHF. In DNA form, the CDR3 reads TGCAGTGCCCCGGACAAAAGGTCACCCCTCCACTTT.

The table lists this clonotype with many counts. The V gene is TRBV7-8, the J gene TRBJ2-7, with D maybe TRBD2 (6 bases). The germline CDR1 and CDR2 sequences are SGHVS and FQNEAQ. The CDR3 has 13 residues. Trimming took off 6 bases at V and 0 bases at J, with 9 bases between the two ends. CDR3 sequence: CASRFGSSYEQYF. CDR3 in DNA: TGTGCCAGCAGGTTCGGGAGCTCCTACGAGCAGTACTTC. The whole variable domain, filled in from reference TRBV7-8 and TRBJ2-7, reads GAGVSQSPRYKVAKRGQDVALRCDPISGHVSLFWYQQALGQGPEFLTYFQNEAQLDKSGLPSDRFFAERPEGSVSTLKIQRTQQEDSAVYLCASRFGSSYEQYFGPGTRLTVT.

This clonotype was observed at least ten times. The V and J genes are TRBV5-6 and TRBJ2-1; D is possibly TRBD1 (7 bases). CDR3 length: 16 amino acids. Trimming took 3 bases from V and 5 from J, leaving 18 bases between them. Germline loops: CDR1 SGHDT, CDR2 YYEEEE. CDR3 loop: CASSSLRQGGNNEQFF. CDR3 nucleotide sequence: TGTGCCAGCAGCTCGTTACGACAGGGAGGAAACAATGAGCAGTTCTTC.

In its sample, this clonotype was seen many times. The rearrangement links TRBV4-3 to TRBJ2-5; the D gene is possibly TRBD2 (6 bases). Trimming left V 4 bases short and J 5 bases short, with 17 bases between. The CDR3 extends over 15 amino acids. Germline CDR1 and CDR2: LGHNA and YSLEER. CDR3 loop: CASSRGTAEVETQYF. The DNA for the CDR3 is TGCGCCAGCAGCCGGGGGACTGCCGAGGTGGAGACCCAGTACTTC.

The table lists this clonotype with many counts. The chain couples TRBV7-8 to TRBJ1-6, with a weak D call TRBD1 (6 bases). CDR1 is SGHVS, CDR2 FQNEAQ, per germline. The CDR3 has 17 residues. The ends were cut back, 1 base at V and 10 bases at J, with 20 bases in the middle. DNA of the CDR3: TGTGCCAGCAGCTTAGGAGAGGTCGGGCAGGGGCCATCACCCCTCCACTTT. This codes for CASSLGEVGQGPSPLHF.

There are many counts of this clonotype. The chain is built from TRBV11-2 and TRBJ1-1; D is unresolved. Trimming removed 1 base from V and 7 bases from J, with 7 bases in between. This CDR3 spans 12 amino acids. Germline V CDR1 and CDR2: SGHAT, FQNNGV. The CDR3 protein is CASSLVGIEAFF. CDR3 in DNA: TGTGCCAGCAGCTTAGTTGGGATTGAAGCTTTCTTT.

This chain connects TRBV20-1 to TRBJ2-7; a weak D match, TRBD2 (6 bases). The germline gives CDR1 DFQATT, CDR2 SNEGSKA (reference sequence). Trimming removed 6 bases at V and 0 bases at J, with 15 bases between. This CDR3 is built from 14 residues. The CDR3 nucleotides read TGCAGTGCCGCGGGACGGCGGGTCTCCTACGAGCAGTACTTC. Translation gives CSAAGRRVSYEQYF.

The sample holds many counts of this clonotype. This chain connects TRBV12-3 or TRBV12-4 to TRBJ1-1; D unclear. CDR3 length equals 11 residues. With 4 bases removed from V and 10 bases from J, the gap between germline ends came to 10 bases. The CDR3, as DNA: TGTGCCAGCAGTTCCGTCGATAGAGCTTTCTTT. Translating gives CASSSVDRAFF.

This clonotype was seen just once. The V and J genes are TRBV30 and TRBJ2-1; 7 nucleotides agree with TRBD1. Trimming at V came to 5 bases and at J to 2 bases, leaving 3 bases not matched to a gene. The V gene's germline CDR1 is GTSNPN and CDR2 SVGIG (reference sequence). This CDR3 is built from 13 residues. The CDR3 sequence is CAWEGGTYNEQFF. The CDR3 bases are TGTGCCTGGGAAGGGGGCACCTACAATGAGCAGTTCTTC.

This clonotype was counted ten times or more. This chain connects TRBV24-1 to TRBJ2-1; D may be TRBD1 or TRBD2 (5 bases each). This CDR3 has 16 amino acids. Trimming removed 2 bases from V and 9 bases from J, with 19 bases in between. Per germline, CDR1 KGHDR and CDR2 SFDVKD. The CDR3 DNA is TGTGCCACCAGTGATTCAGGGAGTGTGGGCCTCCGTGAGCAGTTCTTC. This translates into CATSDSGSVGLREQFF.

There are many counts of this clonotype. This chain uses TRBV4-3 with TRBJ2-1; the match to TRBD2 covers 10 bases. V was pared by 4 bases and J by 0 bases, with 9 bases of the junction left unmatched. Germline CDR1 LGHNA, CDR2 YSLEER. The CDR3 has 18 residues. In nucleotides, the CDR3 is TGCGCCAGCAGCCGAACTAGCGGGATTGTCAGCTCCTACAATGAGCAGTTCTTC. This encodes CASSRTSGIVSSYNEQFF.